The 12 T cell receptor beta chains in this list originate from one sample, sequenced in a study of cytomegalovirus exposure and HLA in healthy donors. 60 Vbeta and 13 Jbeta primers were used in PCR. The assay was immunoSEQ multiplex PCR, and TCRdb's table has in-frame clones only and misses some. Seen here are 130,000 to 150,000 clones, roughly 70% observed once, and the top ten hold about 4.5%. Sequenced sample: PBMCs. Receptors were obtained from a man aged 55-75 years in good health and CMV-seronegative.

This clone was picked up one time. The chain uses TRBV5-1 and TRBJ1-1; no clear D gene. CDR3 size: 13 residues. Germline V gene lookup returns CDR1 SGHRS and CDR2 YFSETQ. V lost 1 base, J lost 3 bases, and 7 bases lay in between. The CDR3: CASSLIQDTEAFF. The CDR3 DNA sequence: TGCGCCAGCAGCTTGATCCAGGACACTGAAGCTTTCTTT.

This chain connects TRBV30 to TRBJ1-1; tentatively, D is TRBD1 (5 bases). Trimming cost V 3 bases and J 8 bases, with 13 bases left between them. This CDR3 is built from 12 residues. Germline V CDR1 and CDR2: GTSNPN, SVGIG (reference sequence). CDR3 DNA: TGTGCCTGGAGGTTGGGGCGGCCCGAAGCTTTCTTT. The encoded protein is CAWRLGRPEAFF.

This clone was detected only a few times. This chain uses TRBV25-1 with TRBJ2-4, with a possible D match to TRBD1 (5 bases). Trimming took 6 bases from V and 5 from J, leaving 11 bases between them. This CDR3 is 13 amino acids long. The V gene's germline CDR1 is MGHDK and CDR2 SYGVNS. The CDR3 bases are TGTGCCAGCAGCGACAGAAGTCAAAACATTCAGTACTTC. It codes for CASSDRSQNIQYF.

V and J are TRBV6-6 and TRBJ1-5; a weak D match, TRBD1 (6 bases). CDR1 and CDR2 (germline): MNHNY, SVGAGI (reference sequence). This CDR3 comprises 14 residues. V was pared by 7 bases and J by 5 bases, with 15 bases between. CDR3: CASTPDSSYQPQHF. The CDR3 DNA is TGTGCCAGCACCCCGGACAGCTCGTATCAGCCCCAGCATTTT.

This chain joins TRBV4-1 and TRBJ2-6; D is possibly TRBD2 (6 bases). The CDR3 runs 18 residues. V was clipped by 0 bases and J by 0 bases, with 12 bases between them. CDR1 MGHRA and CDR2 YSYEKL come from the germline V gene. CDR3 bases: TGCGCCAGCAGCCAAGAAGGAGGGGCCGACTCTGGGGCCAACGTCCTGACTTTC. Translated, it gives CASSQEGGADSGANVLTF.

This clone was picked up a small number of times. The chain carries TRBV4-1 and TRBJ2-7; D is unresolved. The CDR3 extends over 15 amino acids. The V gene's germline CDR1 is MGHRA and CDR2 YSYEKL. V lost 0 bases and J lost 3, with 12 bases in between. CDR3 in DNA: TGCGCCAGCAGCCAAGAAGGAGTCTCCTTCTACGAGCAGTACTTC. Amino acid sequence: CASSQEGVSFYEQYF.

There are a few counts of this clone. The chain joins TRBV6-6 to TRBJ1-1; D might be TRBD1 (5 bases). Germline V gives CDR1 MNHNY, CDR2 SVGAGI (reference sequence). This CDR3 is 14 amino acids long. V lost 2 bases and J 6 bases, leaving 13 bases between the germline ends. CDR3 DNA sequence: TGTGCCAGCAGTTACAATCAGGGAACCTCTGAAGCTTTCTTT. Residues: CASSYNQGTSEAFF.

This clone showed up just a few times. The rearrangement uses TRBV2 and TRBJ2-1, with D possibly matching TRBD1 (5 bases). The CDR3 is 13 residues long. V was trimmed by 7 bases and J by 3 bases, leaving 10 bases between them. In germline, CDR1 is SNHLY, CDR2 FYNNEI. This chain's CDR3 is CASKGDGYNEQFF. In DNA form, the CDR3 reads TGTGCCAGCAAAGGGGATGGCTACAATGAGCAGTTCTTC.

V gene TRBV5-1 combines with J gene TRBJ2-3; D might be TRBD1 (5 bases). Germline CDR1 SGHRS, CDR2 YFSETQ. V dropped 7 bases and J dropped 4 bases, with 13 bases sitting between them. This CDR3 spans 13 amino acids. CDR3 sequence (DNA): TGCGCCAGCTCCCAGGGTGCTGCAGATACGCAGTATTTT. The encoded protein is CASSQGAADTQYF. Drawing the rest from reference TRBV5-1 and TRBJ2-3, the complete variable domain is KAGVTQTPRYLIKTRGQQVTLSCSPISGHRSVSWYQQTPGQGLQFLFEYFSETQRNKGNFPGRFSGRQFSNSRSEMNVSTLELGDSALYLCASSQGAADTQYFGPGTRLTVL.

The chain has TRBV7-3 and TRBJ2-5, with TRBD1 matching over 7 bases. The V and J ends lost 5 bases and 5 bases, in that order; junction bases with no gene match: 5. The CDR3 has 13 amino acids. Germline CDR1 and CDR2: SGHTA and FQGTGA. In DNA form, the CDR3 reads TGTGCCAGCAGCCTAGGGACAGCTGAGACCCAGTACTTC. It encodes CASSLGTAETQYF.

The rearrangement joins TRBV5-6 to TRBJ1-1; D uncertain. V shed 0 bases and J shed 1 base, with 10 bases lying between them. The CDR3 runs to 15 residues. Germline CDR1 is SGHDT and CDR2 is YYEEEE. CDR3 amino acids: CASSLGGAPNTEAFF. In nucleotides, the CDR3 is TGTGCCAGCAGCTTGGGCGGAGCACCGAACACTGAAGCTTTCTTT.

This clone was observed a few times. CDR3 sequence: CASSVDVVSGPLDTQYF. CDR3 DNA sequence: TGTGCCAGCAGCGTAGATGTAGTTAGCGGACCGTTAGATACGCAGTATTTT. This chain connects TRBV9 to TRBJ2-3, with a possible D match to TRBD2 (6 bases). The ends were cut back, 0 bases at V and 5 bases at J, with 19 bases in the middle. The CDR3 is 17 amino acids. Germline lookup yields CDR1 SGDLS and CDR2 YYNGEE. Drawing the rest from reference TRBV9 and TRBJ2-3, the complete variable domain is DSGVTQTPKHLITATGQRVTLRCSPRSGDLSVYWYQQSLDQGLQFLIQYYNGEERAKGNILERFSAQQFPDLHSELNLSSLELGDSALYFCASSVDVVSGPLDTQYFGPGTRLTVL.